The table lists the clone carrying this T cell receptor beta chain with a few counts. Its antigen is currently unknown. The CDR3 length is 16 residues. CDR1 and CDR2 (germline): SQVTM, ANQGSEA. V was shortened by 4 bases and J by 3 bases, with 21 bases between the two germline ends. The data originate from a study of beta chain features in type 1 diabetes. Study-wide results and limits: A definitive answer on HLA type influencing TCRB rearrangement was not reached here. The naive, central memory and Treg TCRB repertoires looked more alike in patients than they did in healthy donors. Moderate but significant shortening of TCRB CDR3s was recorded in all four CD4+ subsets from Type 1 diabetes patients.

The sequenced template was cDNA made from the entire isolated RNA. Samples of naive, central memory and regulatory T cells yielded a mean of about 3.57 million reads. TCRdb keeps only in-frame clones here, not all; method: immunoSEQ multiplex PCR. The sample has almost 350,000 clones; over 7% are singletons. The sequencing sample was made of central memory CD4+ T cells from blood. The rearrangement links TRBV29-1 to TRBJ1-2, with a tentative D call TRBD1 (6 bases). The TCR comes from a man aged 25 to 40 with type 1 diabetes. CDR3 residues: CSVGSGQLKIYYGYTF. The CDR3 DNA reads TGCAGCGTTGGGAGTGGACAGTTAAAAATCTACTATGGCTACACCTTC.